This entry describes one TCR beta chain. This sample stems from a study of cytotoxic CD8 clonotypes in ibrutinib-treated CLL. Study-level information: Each sample contained, on average, under 270,000 productive templates and roughly 96,000 productive rearrangements.

Germline V gene lookup returns CDR1 SGHTA and CDR2 FQGNSA. V lost 1 base to trimming and J lost 9 bases, with 16 bases between them. The CDR3 extends over 15 amino acids. The assay was immunoSEQ multiplex PCR, and TCRdb's table has in-frame clones only and misses some. The data show tens of thousands of clones, with around 68% seen just once and 5.7% held by the top ten. The sample was PBMCs, taken after 12 months of ibrutinib treatment. This chain uses TRBV7-2 with TRBJ2-1; no firm D call. This TCR was recovered from a human donor with chronic lymphocytic leukemia. CDR3 sequence: CASSLERSRQAEQFF. The CDR3 nucleotides read TGTGCCAGCAGCTTAGAAAGGTCCCGCCAAGCTGAGCAGTTCTTC. Variable domain in full (rest from reference TRBV7-2 and TRBJ2-1): GAGVSQSPSNKVTEKGKDVELRCDPISGHTALYWYRQSLGQGLEFLIYFQGNSAPDKSGLPSDRFSAERTGGSVSTLTIQRTQQEDSAVYLCASSLERSRQAEQFFGPGTRLTVL.